The 20 T cell receptor beta chains below come from one sample, sequenced in a study of T cell clonotyping in hematopoietic cell transplantation. Data came from immunoSEQ multiplex PCR; TCRdb stores just in-frame clones and leaves some out. The data hold about 45,000 clones, with around 83% observed a single time. Time point denoted: recipient sample about 28 days before transplant, after cytoreduction. Sequenced here: peripheral blood mononuclear cells, sampled before stem cell transplant. The source of these receptors is a man between 60 and 70 years old with myelodysplastic syndrome. Some clones in this sample may be carry-over from other donors' samples.

CDR3 DNA: TGTGCCAGCAGCCCGGCGGGGTACAATGAGCAGTTCTTC. Residues: CASSPAGYNEQFF. The V gene is TRBV7-2, the J gene TRBJ2-1; tentatively, D is TRBD2 (6 bases). V was cut by 5 bases and J by 4 bases, with 9 bases left in between. The CDR3 covers 13 residues. Germline V gene data show CDR1 as SGHTA and CDR2 as FQGNSA.

This sequence joins TRBV15 and TRBJ1-2; tentatively, D is TRBD1 (6 bases). Germline V gives CDR1 LNHNV, CDR2 YYDKDF (reference sequence). This CDR3 is built from 12 residues. Trimming left V 6 bases short and J 4 bases short, with 9 bases between. CDR3 coding DNA: TGTGCCACCAGAACCAGGGGCTATGGCTACACCTTC. Its translation is CATRTRGYGYTF.

This rearrangement joins TRBV5-1 to TRBJ1-1; TRBD1 is a possible D gene (5 bases). Trimming pared 0 bases from V and 5 bases from J, leaving 17 bases between. CDR3 length: 16 amino acids. Germline V gene lookup returns CDR1 SGHRS and CDR2 YFSETQ. For the CDR3, the DNA is TGCGCCAGCAGCTTGGAGTACGGGGGAGGAAAAACTGAAGCTTTCTTT. It is translated as CASSLEYGGGKTEAFF.

This clone was seen a handful of times. The V and J genes are TRBV9 and TRBJ2-7; 8 nucleotides align to TRBD2. This CDR3 spans 16 amino acids. J gave up 1 base and V 0 bases, and 6 bases lay outside the gene matches. Looked up from germline, CDR1 is SGDLS and CDR2 is YYNGEE. CDR3 sequence reads: CASSVDGTSPSYEQYF. DNA for the CDR3: TGTGCCAGCAGCGTAGACGGGACTAGTCCTTCCTACGAGCAGTACTTC.

The rearrangement joins TRBV29-1 to TRBJ2-7, with 10 bases matching TRBD1. V shed 3 bases and J 2 bases; nucleotides not matched to a gene: 4. The germline CDR1 and CDR2 sequences are SQVTM and ANQGSEA. This CDR3 is built from 14 residues. This chain's CDR3 is CSVERTGGAYEQYF. CDR3 DNA sequence: TGCAGCGTTGAGAGGACAGGGGGAGCCTACGAGCAGTACTTC.

As DNA, the CDR3 is TGTGCCAGCCAGGACACCACTAACTATGGCTACACCTTC. It codes for CASQDTTNYGYTF. V usage is TRBV28 and J usage is TRBJ1-2; possible D gene TRBD1, 5 bases. The CDR3 totals 13 residues. Per the germline V gene, CDR1 is MDHEN and CDR2 is SYDVKM. Trimming removed 8 bases from V and 0 bases from J, with 10 bases in between.

V gene TRBV7-2 combines with J gene TRBJ1-2; D remains unclear. This CDR3 comprises 15 residues. Germline-derived CDR1 and CDR2 are SGHTA and FQGNSA. V was cut by 2 bases and J by 4 bases, with 14 bases left in between. The DNA of the CDR3 is TGTGCCAGCAGCTTATCAAGGGCACAGCTCTATGGCTACACCTTC. Protein product: CASSLSRAQLYGYTF.

This chain links TRBV14 with TRBJ2-2; 7 bases are shared with TRBD1. The CDR3 consists of 15 residues. Germline loops: CDR1 SGHDN, CDR2 FVKESK. V was pared by 4 bases and J by 3 bases, with 5 bases of the junction left unmatched. The CDR3 protein is CASSRWDSHTGELFF. CDR3 sequence (DNA): TGTGCCAGCAGCCGGTGGGACAGCCACACCGGGGAGCTGTTTTTT.

V is TRBV6-5 and J is TRBJ1-2; no definite D call. This CDR3 has 12 amino acids. Per germline, CDR1 MNHEY and CDR2 SVGAGI. CDR3: CAVVAGKGGYTF. DNA of the CDR3: TGTGCTGTCGTGGCAGGCAAGGGTGGCTACACCTTC.

The CDR3 here is CAISQKSGTGAYEQYF. In DNA form, the CDR3 reads TGTGCCATCAGCCAGAAGTCCGGGACAGGGGCCTACGAGCAGTACTTC. The gene calls are TRBV10-3 and TRBJ2-7, with 10 bases aligning to TRBD1. This CDR3 comprises 16 residues. The trim removed 6 bases at V and 2 bases at J, leaving 10 bases unmatched. From germline, CDR1 is ENHRY and CDR2 SYGVKD.

This clone was recorded a few times. The J gene is TRBJ1-6, the V gene TRBV7-9; D is uncertain. The CDR3 consists of 16 residues. Germline V gene lookup returns CDR1 SEHNR and CDR2 FQNEAQ (reference sequence). The germline V and J ends were trimmed by 5 bases and 6 bases, with 17 bases remaining between them. The CDR3 DNA follows: TGTGCCAGCAGCGCAACTAGGGCTGAGGGTAATTCACCCCTCCACTTT. Translating it yields CASSATRAEGNSPLHF. The variable domain in full, with the rest retrieved from reference TRBV7-9 and TRBJ1-6, is DTGVSQNPRHKITKRGQNVTFRCDPISEHNRLYWYRQTLGQGPEFLTYFQNEAQLEKSRLLSDRFSAERPKGSFSTLEIQRTEQGDSAMYLCASSATRAEGNSPLHFGNGTRLTVT.

This chain uses TRBV5-1 with TRBJ2-2; the D gene is possibly TRBD2 (6 bases). CDR3 length: 15 residues. With 0 bases removed from V and 7 bases from J, the gap between germline ends came to 13 bases. Looked up from germline, CDR1 is SGHRS and CDR2 is YFSETQ. The CDR3 is CASSLDTSLGGELFF. The CDR3, as DNA: TGCGCCAGCAGCTTGGATACTAGCTTAGGCGGGGAGCTGTTTTTT.

V gene TRBV25-1 combines with J gene TRBJ2-3; D not resolved. The CDR3 loop spans 12 amino acids. Germline V CDR1 and CDR2: MGHDK, SYGVNS. Trimming shortened V by 4 bases and J by 0 bases, and 2 bases separated the two germline ends. The CDR3 sequence: CASSASTDTQYF. In DNA, the CDR3 is TGTGCCAGCAGTGCTAGCACAGATACGCAGTATTTT.

The chain uses TRBV6-7 and TRBJ1-4; no definite D call. TRBV6-7 carries the ORF label, with uncertain function. This CDR3 spans 14 amino acids. Trimming cost V 6 bases and J 6 bases, with 14 bases left between them. This CDR3 reads CASSHVKGDEKLFF. CDR3 sequence (DNA): TGTGCCAGCAGCCACGTGAAGGGAGATGAAAAACTGTTTTTT.

The genes are TRBV5-4 and TRBJ2-7, with D possibly TRBD2 on 5 matching bases. Germline lookup yields CDR1 SGHNT and CDR2 YYREEE (reference sequence). The V and J ends lost 0 bases and 1 base respectively, with 20 bases between them. This CDR3 has 18 residues. CDR3 bases: TGTGCCAGCAGCTTGGGAGGGTTACATGGTCGGGCTTCCTACGAGCAGTACTTC. Its translation: CASSLGGLHGRASYEQYF.

The chain links TRBV6-5 to TRBJ1-1, with 7 bases aligning to TRBD1. V was pared by 6 bases and J by 6 bases, with 7 bases of the junction left unmatched. The CDR3 runs to 13 residues. CDR1 and CDR2 (germline): MNHEY, SVGAGI. CDR3 DNA: TGTGCCAGCAGGACAATAGGACAGGCTGAAGCTTTCTTT. Amino acids: CASRTIGQAEAFF.

The chain has TRBV7-2 and TRBJ2-7; D is ambiguous. The CDR3 runs 15 residues. Germline V gene data show CDR1 as SGHTA and CDR2 as FQGNSA. Trimming took off 1 base at V and 5 bases at J, with 15 bases between the two ends. CDR3: CASSLVVFPLNEQYF. The CDR3 DNA is TGTGCCAGCAGCTTAGTAGTGTTCCCTTTGAACGAGCAGTACTTC.

This clone was seen a single time. This sequence joins TRBV5-1 and TRBJ1-6, with a weak D call TRBD1 (6 bases). Per germline, CDR1 SGHRS and CDR2 YFSETQ. Trimming left V 4 bases short and J 6 bases short, with 14 bases between. The CDR3 spans 15 residues. CDR3 sequence: CASSGGGGFNSPLHF. The CDR3 DNA reads as TGCGCCAGCAGCGGAGGGGGGGGCTTTAATTCACCCCTCCACTTT.

This chain uses TRBV11-2 with TRBJ2-3; tentative D call: TRBD2 (6 bases). The CDR3 contains 15 residues. The germline V gene has CDR1 SGHAT and CDR2 FQNNGV. The V end was cut by 0 bases, the J end by 6 bases, with 13 bases between. This CDR3 is CASSLDGGPPDTQYF. The CDR3 bases are TGTGCCAGCAGCTTAGACGGGGGTCCCCCCGATACGCAGTATTTT.

The chain recombines TRBV19 with TRBJ1-1, with no clear D. Trimming pared 1 base from V and 0 bases from J, leaving 9 bases between. The CDR3 runs 15 residues. Per the germline V gene, CDR1 is LNHDA and CDR2 is SQIVND (reference sequence). CDR3 in DNA: TGTGCCAGTAGTATAGCAGCGACCGTGAACACTGAAGCTTTCTTT. Amino acids: CASSIAATVNTEAFF.